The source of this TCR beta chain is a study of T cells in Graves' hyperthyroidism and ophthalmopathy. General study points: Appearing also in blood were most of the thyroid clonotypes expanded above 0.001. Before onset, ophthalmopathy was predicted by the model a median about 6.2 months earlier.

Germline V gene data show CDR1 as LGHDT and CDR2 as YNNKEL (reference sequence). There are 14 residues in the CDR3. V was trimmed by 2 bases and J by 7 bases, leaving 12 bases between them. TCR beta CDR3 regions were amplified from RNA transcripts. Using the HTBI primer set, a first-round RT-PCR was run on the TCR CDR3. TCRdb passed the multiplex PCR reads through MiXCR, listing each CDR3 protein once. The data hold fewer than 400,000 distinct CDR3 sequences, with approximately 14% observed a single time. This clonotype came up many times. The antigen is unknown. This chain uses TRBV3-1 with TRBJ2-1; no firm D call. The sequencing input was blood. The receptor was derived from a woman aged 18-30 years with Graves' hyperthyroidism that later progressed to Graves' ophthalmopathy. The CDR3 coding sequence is TGTGCCAGCAGCCAAATGGATATCGGGAATGAGCAGTTCTTC. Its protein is CASSQMDIGNEQFF.